This is a list of T cell receptor beta chains from one sample in a study of T cell responses to AZD1222 COVID-19 vaccine. Clones were sequenced by immunoSEQ multiplex PCR, and TCRdb holds only the in-frame ones, with some missing. The table records 150,000 to 200,000 clones, 75% to 90% of them present only once. Sequenced material: peripheral blood, taken 28 days after the second dose of the MenACWY control vaccine. These TCRs come from an adult who received the MenACWY meningococcal vaccine as a control. The CDR3 runs from the conserved cysteine through the conserved F or W. D genes are given only for firm matches. Some rows have no size entry. The others give once, few or many, or a class for an expanded clone.

size: -
D: -
V: TRBV5-1
J: TRBJ2-2
CDR3: CASSPVNTGELFF
DNA: TGCGCCAGCAGCCCGGTAAACACCGGGGAGCTGTTTTTT

size: -
D: TRBD2
V: TRBV25-1
J: TRBJ2-7
CDR3: CASSHRGSGSYEQYF
DNA: TGTGCCAGCAGTCACCGAGGTAGCGGGAGCTACGAGCAGTACTTC

size: -
D: -
V: TRBV10-3
J: TRBJ1-1
CDR3: CAISGALGLDTEAFF
DNA: TGTGCCATCAGTGGGGCTCTGGGCCTGGACACTGAAGCTTTCTTT

size: -
D: TRBD1
V: TRBV19
J: TRBJ1-2
CDR3: CASSRGTGTVYRYGYTF
DNA: TGTGCCAGTAGTAGAGGAACAGGGACAGTATACCGATATGGCTACACCTTC

size: -
D: TRBD1
V: TRBV10-1
J: TRBJ1-6
CDR3: CASNSGQENSPLHF
DNA: TGCGCCAGCAACTCCGGACAGGAGAATTCACCCCTCCACTTT

size: -
D: -
V: TRBV5-8
J: TRBJ2-7
CDR3: CASSLKGWSYEQYF
DNA: TGTGCCAGCAGCTTAAAAGGCTGGTCCTACGAGCAGTACTTC

size: -
D: TRBD1
V: TRBV6-5
J: TRBJ1-2
CDR3: CASSYLRTGGSYGYTF
DNA: TGTGCCAGCAGTTACCTACGGACAGGGGGTAGCTATGGCTACACCTTC

size: -
D: -
V: TRBV10-2
J: TRBJ2-2
CDR3: CASRTSGAGELFF
DNA: TGCGCCAGCAGAACCTCAGGGGCCGGGGAGCTGTTTTTT

size: few
D: TRBD1
V: TRBV18
J: TRBJ2-7
CDR3: CASSPEGQGLSRYEQYF
DNA: TGTGCCAGCTCACCAGAAGGACAGGGCCTCTCGAGGTACGAGCAGTACTTC

size: -
D: TRBD1
V: TRBV19
J: TRBJ1-5
CDR3: CASAVTGPNQPQHF
DNA: TGTGCCAGTGCAGTGACAGGGCCTAATCAGCCCCAGCATTTT

size: few
D: -
V: TRBV10-2
J: TRBJ2-3
CDR3: CASSAAGTSRTDTQYF
DNA: TGCGCCAGCAGTGCAGCCGGGACCTCGAGGACAGATACGCAGTATTTT

size: -
D: TRBD2
V: TRBV6-5
J: TRBJ2-7
CDR3: CASIPASGRAYEQYF
DNA: TGTGCCAGCATCCCCGCTAGCGGTAGAGCCTACGAGCAGTACTTC

size: -
D: TRBD1
V: TRBV28
J: TRBJ2-1
CDR3: CAGRDRGRIEQFF
DNA: TGTGCCGGCCGGGACAGGGGAAGGATTGAGCAGTTCTTC

size: once
D: -
V: TRBV28
J: TRBJ1-4
CDR3: CASSFEGKLFF
DNA: TGTGCCAGCAGTTTTGAGGGAAAACTGTTTTTT

size: -
D: -
V: TRBV10-3
J: TRBJ2-3
CDR3: CAIRAVTDTQYF
DNA: TGTGCCATCAGGGCTGTCACAGATACGCAGTATTTT